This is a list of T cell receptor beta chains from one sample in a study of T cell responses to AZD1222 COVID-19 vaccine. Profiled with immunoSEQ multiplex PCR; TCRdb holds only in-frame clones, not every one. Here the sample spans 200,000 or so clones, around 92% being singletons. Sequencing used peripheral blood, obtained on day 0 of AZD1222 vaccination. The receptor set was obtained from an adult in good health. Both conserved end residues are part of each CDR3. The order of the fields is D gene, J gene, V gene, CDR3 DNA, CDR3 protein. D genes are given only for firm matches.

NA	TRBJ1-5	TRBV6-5	TGTGCCAGCAAGCTCTCTCCGGTGGGCAATCAGCCCCAGCATTTT	CASKLSPVGNQPQHF
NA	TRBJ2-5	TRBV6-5	TGTGCCAGCACTCGAGTTCAGGGTTTTTGGGAGACCCAGTACTTC	CASTRVQGFWETQYF
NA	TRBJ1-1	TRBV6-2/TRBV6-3	TGTGCCAGCAGTTATTTCCGGAACACTGAAGCTTTCTTT	CASSYFRNTEAFF
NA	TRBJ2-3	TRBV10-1	TGCGCCAGCAGTGAGTATCAGGCGGAATATACGCAGTATTTT	CASSEYQAEYTQYF
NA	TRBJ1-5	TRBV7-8	TGTGCCAGCAGCTTAGGCCTCCTACAGTATAGCAATCAGCCCCAGCATTTT	CASSLGLLQYSNQPQHF
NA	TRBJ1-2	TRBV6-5	TGTGCCAGCAATGGATTTAACTATGGCTACACCTTC	CASNGFNYGYTF
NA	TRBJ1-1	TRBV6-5	TGTGCCAGCAGCTACAAGCCGTCACACACTGAAGCTTTCTTT	CASSYKPSHTEAFF
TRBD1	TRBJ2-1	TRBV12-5	TGTGCTAGTGGTTTCGTCCGGGACAGGGAGGGAGGGAATGAGCAGTTCTTC	CASGFVRDREGGNEQFF
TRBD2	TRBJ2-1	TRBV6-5	TGTGCCAGCAGTTACGGTTGGCGGGGGGGCTACAATGAGCAGTTCTTC	CASSYGWRGGYNEQFF
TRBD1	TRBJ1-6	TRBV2	TGTGCCAGCAGCCGAACAGGGGGCAGTAGAAGGTATAATTCACCCCTCCACTTT	CASSRTGGSRRYNSPLHF
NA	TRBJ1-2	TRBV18	TGTGCCAGCTCACCACTGGACCGGCAGGGCACTCTTAACTATGGCTACACCTTC	CASSPLDRQGTLNYGYTF
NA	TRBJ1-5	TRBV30	TGTGCCTGGAGCCCGGGACAAGGGAATCAGCCCCAGCATTTT	CAWSPGQGNQPQHF
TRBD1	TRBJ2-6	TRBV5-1	TGCGCCAGCAGCTTGAGGGCACAGGGGTCTGGGGCCAACGTCCTGACTTTC	CASSLRAQGSGANVLTF
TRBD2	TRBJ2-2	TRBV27	TGTGCCAGCAGTATACGCCCCGGGACTAGCGGGAGGAAGGGGACCGGGGAGCTGTTTTTT	CASSIRPGTSGRKGTGELFF
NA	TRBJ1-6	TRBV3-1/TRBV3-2	TGTGCCAGCAGCCAAGGGCCTAATCAGTCCTATAATTCACCCCTCCACTTT	CASSQGPNQSYNSPLHF
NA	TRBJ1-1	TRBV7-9	TGTGCCAGCAGCTTATCCACAGGCAGCACTGAAGCTTTCTTT	CASSLSTGSTEAFF
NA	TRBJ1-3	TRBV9	TGTGCCAGCAGCGCCAGCAGCAACGGGGACACCATATATTTT	CASSASSNGDTIYF
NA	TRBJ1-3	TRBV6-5	TGTGCCAGCAGGGATTCCATCGAGCGGGGAAACACCATATATTTT	CASRDSIERGNTIYF
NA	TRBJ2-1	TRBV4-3	TGCGCCAGCAGCCAAGGGTACCCGCCTGGAGCGGCCCTGGATGAGCAGTTCTTC	CASSQGYPPGAALDEQFF
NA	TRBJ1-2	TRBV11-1	TGTGCCAGCAGCCCGGGACCGAGCTATGGCTACACCTTC	CASSPGPSYGYTF
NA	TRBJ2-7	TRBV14	TGTGCCAGCAGCCAAGGGACTGAGCAGTACTTC	CASSQGTEQYF
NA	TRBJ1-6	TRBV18	TGTGCCAGCTCACCACCTGAGCGGAACTATAATTCACCCCTCCACTTT	CASSPPERNYNSPLHF
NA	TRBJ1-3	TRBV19	TGTGCCAGTAGTACCCCCGGCTCTGGAAACACCATATATTTT	CASSTPGSGNTIYF
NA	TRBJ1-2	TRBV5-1	TGCGCCAGCAGCTCTACTCCGGGAAAACATTATGGCTACACCTTC	CASSSTPGKHYGYTF
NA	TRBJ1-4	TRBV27	TGTGCCAGCAGTCCCCCAGGGGTTGCTAATGAAAAACTGTTTTTT	CASSPPGVANEKLFF
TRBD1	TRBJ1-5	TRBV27	TGTGCCAGCAGCTTCCAGGGGGATGGCAATCAGCCCCAGCATTTT	CASSFQGDGNQPQHF
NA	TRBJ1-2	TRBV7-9	TGTGCCAGCAGCTCCTCGGTTGACAGCGGAGGCTACACCTTC	CASSSSVDSGGYTF